This passage covers 25 T cell receptor beta chains from one sample sequenced in a study of T cell repertoires in cytomegalovirus infection. Each CDR3 protein is one row after TCRdb ran MiXCR on the reads. This table holds a few hundred thousand distinct CDR3 sequences, 40% found once. For these receptors, no antigen is known. Sequences were derived from cultured PBMCs, sampled from culture after CMV antigen stimulation. The source of these receptors is a human donor in good health (CMV status not recorded). Some clones in this sample may be carry-over from other donors' samples.

This clonotype was recorded a few times. The chain links TRBV11-2 to TRBJ2-7; D call uncertain. From germline, CDR1 is SGHAT and CDR2 FQNNGV. CDR3 length equals 12 residues. The ends were cut back, 1 base at V and 5 bases at J, with 6 bases in the middle. CDR3: CASSLGHHEQYF. The CDR3 bases are TGTGCCAGCAGCTTAGGGCACCACGAGCAGTACTTC.

This clonotype was seen more than once but under ten times. CDR3 region: CASSPGSLGQYF. In DNA, the CDR3 is TGTGCCAGCAGCCCCGGGTCCTTGGGGCAGTATTTT. The gene calls are TRBV7-6 and TRBJ2-3, with D hard to call. V was shortened by 5 bases and J by 11 bases, with 14 bases between the two germline ends. The germline V gene encodes CDR1 SGHVS and CDR2 FNYEAQ. CDR3 size: 12 residues.

The rearrangement uses TRBV6-1 and TRBJ2-1, with 7 bases fitting TRBD2. Germline V gene lookup returns CDR1 MNHNS and CDR2 SASEGT. With 5 bases clipped from V and 5 bases from J, the junction kept 15 bases outside the gene matches. CDR3 length: 17 amino acids. DNA of the CDR3: TGTGCCAGCAGTTATTGGTTTCCGAGCGGGGCCGACAATGAGCAGTTCTTC. Its protein is CASSYWFPSGADNEQFF.

This sequence joins TRBV12-3 or TRBV12-4 and TRBJ1-2; no clear D gene. CDR3 length equals 12 residues. Trimming left V 11 bases short and J 6 bases short, with 16 bases between. CDR3 sequence: CAAGPGLNGYTF. As DNA, the CDR3 is TGTGCCGCGGGCCCGGGCCTCAATGGCTACACCTTC.

The V gene is TRBV2, the J gene TRBJ2-5; D remains ambiguous. V was pared by 3 bases and J by 2 bases, with 7 bases between. The length of the CDR3 is 13 residues. CDR1 is SNHLY and CDR2 is FYNNEI in the germline V gene. CDR3 coding DNA: TGTGCCAGCAGTGACCAGACACAAGAGACCCAGTACTTC. This translates into CASSDQTQETQYF.

V and J are TRBV6-2 or TRBV6-3 and TRBJ1-1, with 9 bases that match TRBD1. CDR3 length equals 18 residues. The germline V gene encodes CDR1 MNHEY and CDR2 SVGEGT. The trim removed 4 bases at V and 3 bases at J, leaving 15 bases unmatched. DNA for the CDR3: TGTGCCAGCAGTTTCCCAACCGGGACAGGGAAGTCGGACACTGAAGCTTTCTTT. Its translation: CASSFPTGTGKSDTEAFF.

This chain connects TRBV11-2 to TRBJ1-6; tentatively, D is TRBD1 (5 bases). V lost 0 bases and J lost 10, with 16 bases in between. The CDR3 spans 16 residues. The V gene's germline CDR1 is SGHAT and CDR2 FQNNGV. The CDR3: CASSLDLWGSGSPLHF. CDR3 coding DNA: TGTGCCAGCAGCTTAGATCTATGGGGGTCTGGGTCACCCCTCCACTTT.

The V and J genes are TRBV6-1 and TRBJ2-5; a possible D gene is TRBD2 (5 bases). Germline V CDR1 and CDR2: MNHNS, SASEGT. V dropped 9 bases and J dropped 1 base, with 18 bases sitting between them. The CDR3 consists of 15 residues. CDR3 DNA: TGTGCCAGTGATTTAGAGGGTTTCTCCCAAGAGACCCAGTACTTC. It translates to CASDLEGFSQETQYF.

This clonotype was seen a few times. This rearrangement joins TRBV24-1 to TRBJ1-5; D is unclear. The V and J ends lost 2 bases and 6 bases respectively, with 10 bases between them. CDR1 KGHDR and CDR2 SFDVKD come from the germline V gene. This CDR3 spans 14 amino acids. In DNA, the CDR3 is TGTGCCACCAGTGATTCTATCCGCAGTCAGCCCCAGCATTTT. It encodes CATSDSIRSQPQHF.

This rearrangement joins TRBV7-2 to TRBJ1-6; D call uncertain. The germline gives CDR1 SGHTA, CDR2 FQGNSA. The CDR3 sequence is 14 residues long. Trimming stripped 5 bases from V and 8 bases from J, with 13 bases between. The CDR3 DNA follows: TGTGCCAGCAGCCCCCGGGAGGTCTATTCACCCCTCCACTTT. It yields the protein CASSPREVYSPLHF.

The chain is built from TRBV12-3 or TRBV12-4 and TRBJ1-5, with TRBD1 identical over 10 bases. J lost 5 bases, V lost 5 bases, and 9 bases had no gene match. The CDR3 contains 16 residues. CDR3 residues: CASSPGQGNGYQPQHF. The CDR3 DNA sequence: TGTGCCAGCAGTCCGGGACAGGGGAATGGATATCAGCCCCAGCATTTT.

This clonotype came up a few times. This chain joins TRBV7-2 and TRBJ2-7, with 10 bases matching TRBD1. Germline V gives CDR1 SGHTA, CDR2 FQGNSA. The length of the CDR3 is 14 residues. V lost 4 bases to trimming and J lost 6 bases; unmatched junction nucleotides: 6. CDR3: CASSSTGQGFEQYF. DNA for the CDR3: TGTGCCAGCAGCTCCACGGGACAGGGGTTCGAGCAGTACTTC.

V gene TRBV7-2 combines with J gene TRBJ1-1; the D gene is possibly TRBD1 (6 bases). The germline V and J ends were trimmed by 3 bases and 1 base, with 12 bases remaining between them. The CDR3 totals 15 residues. CDR1 SGHTA and CDR2 FQGNSA come from the germline V gene. CDR3 in DNA: TGTGCCAGCAGCTTCACAGGGTTTACGAACACTGAAGCTTTCTTT. This sequence encodes CASSFTGFTNTEAFF. The variable domain in full, with the rest retrieved from reference TRBV7-2 and TRBJ1-1, is GAGVSQSPSNKVTEKGKDVELRCDPISGHTALYWYRQSLGQGLEFLIYFQGNSAPDKSGLPSDRFSAERTGGSVSTLTIQRTQQEDSAVYLCASSFTGFTNTEAFFGQGTRLTVV.

CDR3 DNA sequence: TGTGCCTGGAGCCGGGCTACCACGGTCGAGCAGTACTTC. Protein sequence: CAWSRATTVEQYF. V usage is TRBV30 and J usage is TRBJ2-7; D is uncertain. Trimming left V 3 bases short and J 6 bases short, with 15 bases between. The CDR3 contains 13 residues. Germline CDR1 and CDR2: GTSNPN and SVGIG (reference sequence).

The V call is TRBV20-1, the J call TRBJ2-3; no reliable D call. Deletions cut 6 bases from V and 4 bases from J, with 14 bases between. Per germline, CDR1 DFQATT and CDR2 SNEGSKA (reference sequence). The CDR3 has 13 residues. CDR3 amino acids: CSASPLVADTQYF. DNA for the CDR3: TGCAGTGCCAGCCCCCTTGTCGCAGATACGCAGTATTTT.

The V and J genes are TRBV20-1 and TRBJ1-1; 10 bases are a match to TRBD1. The V and J ends lost 3 bases and 6 bases, in that order; junction bases with no gene match: 10. CDR3 length: 15 residues. In germline, CDR1 is DFQATT, CDR2 SNEGSKA (reference sequence). CDR3 nucleotide sequence: TGCAGTGCTAGTCCCGGGACAGGGGAGTTTGCTGAAGCTTTCTTT. Protein: CSASPGTGEFAEAFF.

In this sample, this clonotype turned up a few times. The CDR3 region is CASSLSAGTGNTIYF. Written as DNA, the CDR3 is TGTGCCAGCAGTTTATCTGCAGGTACTGGAAACACCATATATTTT. V and J are TRBV27 and TRBJ1-3; no firm D call. Germline V gene sequence: CDR1 MNHEY, CDR2 SMNVEV (reference sequence). The CDR3 spans 15 residues. Trimming stripped 0 bases from V and 2 bases from J, with 8 bases between.

This clonotype was counted only a few times. The chain carries TRBV7-2 and TRBJ2-1, with D possibly being TRBD1 (6 bases). The CDR3 has 16 residues. Trimming shortened V by 5 bases and J by 4 bases, and 18 bases separated the two germline ends. Germline assignment: CDR1 SGHTA and CDR2 FQGNSA. The CDR3 bases are TGTGCCAGCAGCCTCGACAGGTCCATAGCGTACAATGAGCAGTTCTTC. Encoded protein: CASSLDRSIAYNEQFF. Combining the CDR3 with reference TRBV7-2 and TRBJ2-1 gives the whole variable domain GAGVSQSPSNKVTEKGKDVELRCDPISGHTALYWYRQSLGQGLEFLIYFQGNSAPDKSGLPSDRFSAERTGGSVSTLTIQRTQQEDSAVYLCASSLDRSIAYNEQFFGPGTRLTVL.

The chain joins TRBV11-2 to TRBJ2-7, with 10 bases matching TRBD2. Germline CDR1 is SGHAT and CDR2 is FQNNGV. This CDR3 has 14 residues. V shed 0 bases, J shed 9 bases, and the junction held 5 bases outside the gene matches. CDR3 in amino acids: CASSLEPAGGPQYF. DNA of the CDR3: TGTGCCAGCAGCTTAGAGCCAGCGGGGGGGCCGCAGTACTTC.

This clonotype has a handful of counts. The rearrangement links TRBV11-2 to TRBJ1-2; no reliable D call. In germline, CDR1 is SGHAT, CDR2 FQNNGV. This CDR3 is built from 15 residues. The V end lost 1 base, the J end lost 4 bases, and 13 bases lay between the germline ends. The CDR3 reads CASSLARRGIYGYTF. The CDR3 nucleotides are TGTGCCAGCAGCTTAGCTCGGCGGGGAATCTATGGCTACACCTTC.

The rearrangement joins TRBV5-4 to TRBJ2-3; D could derive from TRBD1 or TRBD2 (5 bases each). With 5 bases removed from V and 2 bases from J, the gap between germline ends came to 15 bases. CDR1 and CDR2 from the germline V gene are SGHNT and YYREEE (reference sequence). The CDR3 spans 15 residues. The CDR3 here is CASSNSWGNTDTQYF. The CDR3 DNA reads as TGTGCCAGCAGTAACTCTTGGGGGAACACAGATACGCAGTATTTT.

The chain combines TRBV19 with TRBJ1-5; possible D gene TRBD1, 6 bases. Per the germline V gene, CDR1 is LNHDA and CDR2 is SQIVND (reference sequence). The CDR3 runs 15 residues. Trimming shortened V by 7 bases and J by 7 bases, and 20 bases separated the two germline ends. In DNA, the CDR3 is TGTGCCAGTATAGCTCGGGAGGGGGGGAACCAGCCCCAGCATTTT. This gives the protein CASIAREGGNQPQHF.

This clonotype has only a few counts. V gene TRBV2 combines with J gene TRBJ1-2; tentatively, D is TRBD1 (6 bases). Trimming removed 1 base from V and 4 bases from J, with 7 bases in between. CDR1 and CDR2 (germline): SNHLY, FYNNEI. This CDR3 spans 13 amino acids. The DNA for the CDR3 is TGTGCCAGCAGTGAAGGGACAGTCTATGGCTACACCTTC. Protein product: CASSEGTVYGYTF.

This clonotype was observed a few times. The chain recombines TRBV5-1 with TRBJ1-3; TRBD1 agrees at 7 bases. This CDR3 has 14 residues. V shed 4 bases and J 14 bases; nucleotides not matched to a gene: 15. The germline V gene encodes CDR1 SGHRS and CDR2 YFSETQ. CDR3 nucleotide sequence: TGCGCCAGCAGCAACCGGGACAGCCCTGGTCGGGTATATTTT. As protein: CASSNRDSPGRVYF. Looking up the rest from reference TRBV5-1 and TRBJ1-3 gives the full variable domain: KAGVTQTPRYLIKTRGQQVTLSCSPISGHRSVSWYQQTPGQGLQFLFEYFSETQRNKGNFPGRFSGRQFSNSRSEMNVSTLELGDSALYLCASSNRDSPGRVYFGEGSWLTVV.

This CDR3 reads CASSLGETGNTEAFF. As DNA, the CDR3 is TGTGCCAGCAGCTTAGGAGAGACAGGGAACACTGAAGCTTTCTTT. V and J are TRBV7-2 and TRBJ1-1; possibly TRBD1 for D (6 bases). Trimming took 1 base from V and 1 from J, leaving 10 bases between them. Germline V gene lookup returns CDR1 SGHTA and CDR2 FQGNSA. The CDR3 sequence is 15 residues long.